Presented here are 18 T cell receptor beta chains from one specimen sequenced in a study of cytomegalovirus exposure and HLA in healthy donors. Primers for the PCR totalled 60 Vbeta and 13 Jbeta. Sequencing was performed with immunoSEQ multiplex PCR; in TCRdb, only in-frame clones are kept and a portion is missing. The ten most abundant clones cover approximately 1% of a sample with tens of thousands of clones. Specimen: PBMCs. These receptors were taken from a woman in her 40s in good health and CMV-seronegative.

The chain carries TRBV6-1 and TRBJ2-7; 8 bases are shared with TRBD2. There are 14 residues in the CDR3. CDR1 MNHNS and CDR2 SASEGT come from the germline V gene. V lost 6 bases and J lost 2; bases outside the gene matches: 6. The CDR3 bases are TGTGCCAGCAGAAGTGCGGGAGGAACCTACGAGCAGTACTTC. Its protein product is CASRSAGGTYEQYF.

The genes are TRBV18 and TRBJ2-6; a possible D gene is TRBD2 (6 bases). Germline V gene lookup returns CDR1 KGHSH and CDR2 LQKENI. Deletions cut 2 bases from V and 4 bases from J, with 9 bases between. The length of the CDR3 is 15 residues. The CDR3 sequence: CASSPGEAGANVLTF. The CDR3 DNA sequence: TGTGCCAGCTCACCAGGGGAGGCCGGGGCCAACGTCCTGACTTTC.

A remark on this clone: A read error may account for a junction end that differs from germline. J is TRBJ2-7 and V is TRBV13; 10 nucleotides agree with TRBD2. The CDR3 contains 14 residues. Germline CDR1 is PRHDT and CDR2 is FYEKMQ (reference sequence). CDR3 DNA: TGTGCCAGCAGCCGTCGGTGGCTAGCGGGAGAGGCCCACTTC. Its translation: CASSRRWLAGEAHF. The full variable domain, in which reference TRBV13 and TRBJ2-7 provide the parts outside the CDR3, is AAGVIQSPRHLIKEKRETATLKCYPIPRHDTVYWYQQGPGQDPQFLISFYEKMQSDKGSIPDRFSAQQFSDYHSELNMSSLELGDSALYFCASSRRWLAGEAHFGPGTRLTVT.

The J gene is TRBJ2-3, the V gene TRBV7-6, with 11 bases that match TRBD1. The V segment lost 0 bases and the J segment 6 bases; nucleotides outside the gene matches: 8. The CDR3 spans 17 residues. Germline V gives CDR1 SGHVS, CDR2 FNYEAQ. CDR3 sequence reads: CASSLAWGQGVEDTQYF. In DNA, the CDR3 is TGTGCCAGCAGCTTAGCGTGGGGACAGGGGGTGGAGGATACGCAGTATTTT.

V usage is TRBV7-9 and J usage is TRBJ2-3; 8 nucleotides align to TRBD2. V gave up 5 bases and J gave up 3 bases; unmatched junction bases: 10. The CDR3 is 16 amino acids. Per germline, CDR1 SEHNR and CDR2 FQNEAQ (reference sequence). CDR3 in DNA: TGTGCCAGCAGCATAATAGCGGGCGGGGGGACAGATACGCAGTATTTT. Translation: CASSIIAGGGTDTQYF.

This chain connects TRBV5-4 to TRBJ2-1, with 7 bases lining up with TRBD2. V gave up 5 bases and J gave up 3 bases; unmatched junction bases: 8. The CDR3 is 15 amino acids. The germline gives CDR1 SGHNT, CDR2 YYREEE (reference sequence). The CDR3 nucleotides are TGTGCCAGCAGTCCCGGGACTATCCTCTACAATGAGCAGTTCTTC. This sequence encodes CASSPGTILYNEQFF.

J is TRBJ2-7 and V is TRBV5-8, with D possibly matching TRBD2 (7 bases). This CDR3 comprises 13 residues. Per germline, CDR1 SGHTS and CDR2 YDEGEE. Trimming pared 4 bases from V and 6 bases from J, leaving 14 bases between. The CDR3 region is CASSLTRGGEQYF. The DNA for the CDR3 is TGTGCCAGCAGCCTGACTAGGGGGGGCGAGCAGTACTTC.

V gene TRBV11-1 combines with J gene TRBJ2-7; 7 nucleotides match TRBD2. V trimming: 5 bases; J trimming: 2 bases; junction bases outside the gene matches: 6. The CDR3 runs 14 residues. Germline values: CDR1 SGHAT, CDR2 FQDESV (reference sequence). The CDR3 loop reads CASSVSGPTYEQYF. The DNA for the CDR3 is TGTGCCAGCAGCGTTAGCGGGCCCACCTACGAGCAGTACTTC.

The chain uses TRBV2 and TRBJ2-7, with 8 bases identical to TRBD2. CDR1 SNHLY and CDR2 FYNNEI come from the germline V gene. Trimming at V came to 6 bases and at J to 6 bases, leaving 7 bases not matched to a gene. The CDR3 consists of 13 residues. Written as DNA, the CDR3 is TGTGCCAGCAGCGGACCCGGGGGGGGCGAGCAGTACTTC. Protein product: CASSGPGGGEQYF.

The chain carries TRBV27 and TRBJ2-7; 9 bases are shared with TRBD2. Germline values: CDR1 MNHEY, CDR2 SMNVEV (reference sequence). This CDR3 comprises 16 residues. Trimming cost V 2 bases and J 2 bases; bases outside gene matches: 7. CDR3 sequence (DNA): TGTGCCAGCAGTTTAATTGGACTAGCGCTAGCCTACGAGCAGTACTTC. Its protein product is CASSLIGLALAYEQYF.

The chain employs TRBV30 and TRBJ2-1, with D possibly TRBD2 on 6 matching bases. CDR1 and CDR2 (germline): GTSNPN, SVGIG (reference sequence). V shed 1 base and J shed 6 bases, with 10 bases lying between them. The CDR3 has 13 amino acids. The DNA for the CDR3 is TGTGCCTGGAGTGCGGGAGTAGTCAATGAGCAGTTCTTC. It translates to CAWSAGVVNEQFF.

The chain combines TRBV19 with TRBJ1-2; tentatively, D is TRBD1 (5 bases). The germline V gene encodes CDR1 LNHDA and CDR2 SQIVND (reference sequence). This CDR3 contains 14 residues. Trimming removed 7 bases at V and 6 bases at J, with 18 bases between. The CDR3 DNA reads TGTGCCAGTATCCCCGGGACGCGGAGGGATGGCTACACCTTC. It specifies CASIPGTRRDGYTF.

J is TRBJ2-3 and V is TRBV18; possibly TRBD1 for D (5 bases). Germline CDR1 reads KGHSH; CDR2 reads LQKENI. The V and J ends lost 4 bases and 3 bases respectively, with 11 bases between them. The CDR3 has 14 residues. CDR3 sequence reads: CASSRAGITDTQYF. The DNA of the CDR3 is TGTGCCAGCTCACGGGCAGGGATAACAGATACGCAGTATTTT.

On this clone itself: One junction end does not reproduce the germline sequence, and a read error may be involved. The chain is built from TRBV7-9 and TRBJ1-2; unclear D gene. From germline, CDR1 is SEHNR and CDR2 FQNEAQ (reference sequence). The CDR3 extends over 14 amino acids. The CDR3 reads CASSLGSANYGYTF. The CDR3 DNA reads as TGTGCCAGCAGTTTAGGATCAGCGAACTATGGCTACACCTTC.

V usage is TRBV7-9 and J usage is TRBJ1-2; possibly TRBD1 for D (5 bases). Trimming took 5 bases from V and 3 from J, leaving 13 bases between them. The V gene's germline CDR1 is SEHNR and CDR2 FQNEAQ (reference sequence). The CDR3 runs to 14 residues. CDR3 coding DNA: TGTGCCAGCAGCCCCCCGGGACTTGACTATGGCTACACCTTC. This gives the protein CASSPPGLDYGYTF.

CDR3 amino acids: CASSLGGLGVTEAFF. The DNA of the CDR3 is TGTGCCAGCAGCTTAGGCGGGCTCGGGGTCACTGAAGCTTTCTTT. The V and J genes are TRBV7-2 and TRBJ1-1, with unresolved D. Germline V lookup: CDR1 SGHTA, CDR2 FQGNSA. The V and J ends lost 1 base and 4 bases respectively, with 13 bases between them. This CDR3 has 15 residues. The whole variable domain, filled in from reference TRBV7-2 and TRBJ1-1, reads GAGVSQSPSNKVTEKGKDVELRCDPISGHTALYWYRQSLGQGLEFLIYFQGNSAPDKSGLPSDRFSAERTGGSVSTLTIQRTQQEDSAVYLCASSLGGLGVTEAFFGQGTRLTVV.

This chain connects TRBV19 to TRBJ1-5; 10 nucleotides align to TRBD1. This CDR3 contains 15 residues. Germline-derived CDR1 and CDR2 are LNHDA and SQIVND (reference sequence). V shed 5 bases and J 5 bases; nucleotides not matched to a gene: 6. CDR3 residues: CASSVGQGGHQPQHF. The DNA for the CDR3 is TGTGCCAGTAGTGTCGGACAGGGGGGGCATCAGCCCCAGCATTTT.

This sequence joins TRBV15 and TRBJ2-7, with 9 bases fitting TRBD1. This CDR3 contains 14 residues. Trimming at V came to 5 bases and at J to 2 bases, leaving 4 bases not matched to a gene. In germline, CDR1 is LNHNV, CDR2 YYDKDF (reference sequence). This chain's CDR3 is CATSGGQGAYEQYF. CDR3 coding DNA: TGTGCCACCAGCGGGGGACAGGGCGCCTACGAGCAGTACTTC.